This T cell receptor (beta chain) was observed in a study of cytomegalovirus exposure and HLA in healthy donors. The study, taken as a whole, reports: Later analysis identified a missense DCLRE1C variant that was linked to TCR beta V- and J-gene trimming.

Germline CDR1 SGDLS, CDR2 YYNGEE. J gave up 4 bases and V 2 bases, and 8 bases lay outside the gene matches. There are 16 residues in the CDR3. Notes on this clone: Antigen unknown.

PCR used 60 Vbeta primers and 13 Jbeta primers. Method: immunoSEQ multiplex PCR; TCRdb's copy keeps in-frame clones and lacks some. The profile shows around 100,000 clones, 60% to 85% of them singletons. This chain uses TRBV9 with TRBJ1-4, with 7 bases fitting TRBD1. Sequencing was performed on PBMCs. The receptor was derived from a female donor in good health and CMV-seropositive. Here the CDR3 reads CASSVGRGRDNEKLFF. Written as DNA, the CDR3 is TGTGCCAGCAGCGTGGGAAGGGGGCGAGATAATGAAAAACTGTTTTTT.